This TCR beta chain appears in the sequencing data of a study of blood T cell repertoires in COVID-19. At the level of the study: Samples taken during acute and convalescent COVID-19 were collected in the United States, Italy and Spain. T cells, B-cell-depleted T cells, or PBMCs provided the cDNA or gDNA that served as material.

Authors' methods: It was from reference gene primer amplification that nucleated cell counts were estimated. Method: immunoSEQ multiplex PCR; TCRdb's copy keeps in-frame clones and lacks some. That table is the source of V, J and clone size, and D and trimming were worked out from the DNA. The sample holds some 240,000 clones, roughly 80% seen once. The CDR3 length is 14 residues. V lost 1 base and J 3 bases, leaving 9 bases between the germline ends. CDR1 and CDR2 (germline): SGHRS, YFSETQ. The sample was peripheral blood. The origin of this receptor is a woman over 75 with acute or convalescent COVID-19. The V call is TRBV5-1, the J call TRBJ2-3; D not resolved. The CDR3 DNA reads TGCGCCAGCAGCTTGAGATCCGGGACAGATACGCAGTATTTT. As protein: CASSLRSGTDTQYF.